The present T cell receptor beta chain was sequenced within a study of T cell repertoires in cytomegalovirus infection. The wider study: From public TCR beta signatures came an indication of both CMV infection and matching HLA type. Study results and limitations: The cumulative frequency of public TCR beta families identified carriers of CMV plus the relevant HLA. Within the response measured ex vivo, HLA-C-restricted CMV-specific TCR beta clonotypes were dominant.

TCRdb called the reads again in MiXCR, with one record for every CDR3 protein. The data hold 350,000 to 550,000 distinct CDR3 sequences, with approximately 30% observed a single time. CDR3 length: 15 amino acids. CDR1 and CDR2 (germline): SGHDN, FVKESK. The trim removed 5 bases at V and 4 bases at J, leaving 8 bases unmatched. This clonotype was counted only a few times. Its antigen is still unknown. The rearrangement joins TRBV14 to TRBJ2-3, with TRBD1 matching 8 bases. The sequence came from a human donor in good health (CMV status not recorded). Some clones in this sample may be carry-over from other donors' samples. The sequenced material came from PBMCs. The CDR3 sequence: CASSEQGGLSDTQYF. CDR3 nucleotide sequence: TGTGCCAGCAGCGAACAGGGGGGCCTGTCAGATACGCAGTATTTT. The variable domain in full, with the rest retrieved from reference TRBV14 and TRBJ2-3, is EAGVTQFPSHSVIEKGQTVTLRCDPISGHDNLYWYRRVMGKEIKFLLHFVKESKQDESGMPNNRFLAERTGGTYSTLKVQPAELEDSGVYFCASSEQGGLSDTQYFGPGTRLTVL.